Described below is a single T cell receptor beta chain sequence and its context. This entry comes from a study of shared clonotypes between healthy human individuals. Libraries were prepared by immunoSEQ multiplex PCR; TCRdb keeps only in-frame clonotypes and omits some of them. The table records fewer than 2.5 million clones, approximately 93% of them present only once. CDR3 length: 16 residues. In germline, CDR1 is SEHNR, CDR2 FQNEAQ (reference sequence). Trimming stripped 5 bases from V and 3 bases from J, with 19 bases between. The clonotype comes from a man aged 18 to 30 in good health. Some clones in this sample may be carry-over from other donors' samples. Sequencing was carried out using naive CD4+ T cells from PBMCs. This sample's subset: CD45RA+ positively selected. V gene TRBV7-9 combines with J gene TRBJ1-1; perhaps TRBD1 as D (5 bases). For the CDR3, the DNA is TGTGCCAGCAGCGCGGGTCCGGGGCTGGTTGACACTGAAGCTTTCTTT. Translated: CASSAGPGLVDTEAFF.